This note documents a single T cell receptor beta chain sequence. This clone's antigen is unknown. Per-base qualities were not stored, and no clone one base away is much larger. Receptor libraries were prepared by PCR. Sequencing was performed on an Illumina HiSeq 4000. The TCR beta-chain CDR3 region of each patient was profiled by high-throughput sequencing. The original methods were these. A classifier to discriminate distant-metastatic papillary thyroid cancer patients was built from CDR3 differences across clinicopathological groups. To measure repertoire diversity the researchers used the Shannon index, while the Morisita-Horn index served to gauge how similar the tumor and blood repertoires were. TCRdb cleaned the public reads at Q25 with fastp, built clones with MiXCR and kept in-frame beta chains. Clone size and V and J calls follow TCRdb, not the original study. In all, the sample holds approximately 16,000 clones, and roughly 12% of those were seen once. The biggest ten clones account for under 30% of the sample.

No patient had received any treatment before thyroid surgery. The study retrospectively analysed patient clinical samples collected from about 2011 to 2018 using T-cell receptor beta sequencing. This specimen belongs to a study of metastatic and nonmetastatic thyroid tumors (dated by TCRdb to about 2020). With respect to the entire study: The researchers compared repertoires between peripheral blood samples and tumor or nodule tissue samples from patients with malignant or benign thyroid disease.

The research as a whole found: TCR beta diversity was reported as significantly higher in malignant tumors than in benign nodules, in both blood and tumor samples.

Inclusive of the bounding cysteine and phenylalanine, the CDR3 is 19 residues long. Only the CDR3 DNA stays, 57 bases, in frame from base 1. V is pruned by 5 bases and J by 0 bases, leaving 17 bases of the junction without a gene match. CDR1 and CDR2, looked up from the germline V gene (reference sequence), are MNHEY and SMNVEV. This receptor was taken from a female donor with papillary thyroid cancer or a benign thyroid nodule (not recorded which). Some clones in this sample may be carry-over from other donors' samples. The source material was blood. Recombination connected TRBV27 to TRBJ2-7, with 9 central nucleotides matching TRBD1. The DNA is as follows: TGTGCCAGCAGTGGCAACAGGGGGCGCCGGGGGTTGAGCTCCTACGAGCAGTACTTC. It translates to CASSGNRGRRGLSSYEQYF.